This T cell receptor (beta chain) comes out of a study of blood T cell repertoires in COVID-19. The protocol was immunoSEQ multiplex PCR, while the TCRdb copy is restricted to in-frame clones and leaves out a portion. This sample has about 220,000 clones; around 80% occur once, and the top ten carry 4.5% to 5.5%. This CDR3 spans 17 amino acids. With 0 bases removed from V and 2 bases from J, the gap between germline ends came to 17 bases. Germline lookup yields CDR1 SGHRS and CDR2 YFSETQ. Sequencing used peripheral blood. This clonotype was sampled from a human donor in a cohort sampled during active COVID-19. This chain joins TRBV5-1 and TRBJ1-2; D may be TRBD1 (5 bases). The CDR3 here is CASSLEGSAGRNYGYTF. The CDR3 DNA reads TGCGCCAGCAGCTTGGAGGGCTCGGCAGGGAGGAACTATGGCTACACCTTC. The whole variable domain, filled in from reference TRBV5-1 and TRBJ1-2, reads KAGVTQTPRYLIKTRGQQVTLSCSPISGHRSVSWYQQTPGQGLQFLFEYFSETQRNKGNFPGRFSGRQFSNSRSEMNVSTLELGDSALYLCASSLEGSAGRNYGYTFGSGTRLTVV.